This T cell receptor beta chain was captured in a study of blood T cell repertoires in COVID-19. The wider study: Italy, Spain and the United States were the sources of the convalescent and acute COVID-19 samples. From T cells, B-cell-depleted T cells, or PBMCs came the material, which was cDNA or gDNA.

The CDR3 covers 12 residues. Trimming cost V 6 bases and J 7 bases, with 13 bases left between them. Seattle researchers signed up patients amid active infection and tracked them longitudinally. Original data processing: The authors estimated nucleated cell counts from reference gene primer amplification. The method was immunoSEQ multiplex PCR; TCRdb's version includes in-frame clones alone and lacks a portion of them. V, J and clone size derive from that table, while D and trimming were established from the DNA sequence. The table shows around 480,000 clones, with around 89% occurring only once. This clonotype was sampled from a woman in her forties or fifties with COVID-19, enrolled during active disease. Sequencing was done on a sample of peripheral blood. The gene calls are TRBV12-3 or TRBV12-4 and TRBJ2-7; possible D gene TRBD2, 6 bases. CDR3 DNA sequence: TGTGCCAGCAGCTCCCCCGCGGGAGAGCAGTACTTC. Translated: CASSSPAGEQYF.